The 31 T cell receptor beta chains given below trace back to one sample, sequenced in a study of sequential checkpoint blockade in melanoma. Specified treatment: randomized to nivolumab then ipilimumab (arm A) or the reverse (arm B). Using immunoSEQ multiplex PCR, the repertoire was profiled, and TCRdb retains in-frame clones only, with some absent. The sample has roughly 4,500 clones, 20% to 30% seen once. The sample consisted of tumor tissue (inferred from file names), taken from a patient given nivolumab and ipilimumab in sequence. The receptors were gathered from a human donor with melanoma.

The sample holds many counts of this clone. The CDR3 DNA reads TGTGCCAGCAGCTTATTTTGGTCCTATGGCTACACCTTC. Translation: CASSLFWSYGYTF. This chain connects TRBV7-2 to TRBJ1-2, with D uncertain. Trimming shortened V by 2 bases and J by 4 bases, and 8 bases separated the two germline ends. CDR1 and CDR2 from the germline V gene are SGHTA and FQGNSA. CDR3 length: 13 residues. Complete variable domain (other parts from reference TRBV7-2 and TRBJ1-2): GAGVSQSPSNKVTEKGKDVELRCDPISGHTALYWYRQSLGQGLEFLIYFQGNSAPDKSGLPSDRFSAERTGGSVSTLTIQRTQQEDSAVYLCASSLFWSYGYTFGSGTRLTVV.

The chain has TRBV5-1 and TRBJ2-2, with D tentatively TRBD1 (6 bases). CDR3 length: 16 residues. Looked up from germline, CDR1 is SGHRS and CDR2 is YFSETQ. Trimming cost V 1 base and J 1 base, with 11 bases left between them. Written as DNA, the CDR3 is TGCGCCAGCAGCTTGAGGTCGACAGGGAACACCGGGGAGCTGTTTTTT. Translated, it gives CASSLRSTGNTGELFF.

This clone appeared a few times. The CDR3 DNA reads TGTGCCAGCAGTGTAGGGCAGGGAAAGGCCGGGGAGCTGTTTTTT. This translates into CASSVGQGKAGELFF. V is TRBV6-8 and J is TRBJ2-2; a weak D match, TRBD1 (5 bases). V was pared by 5 bases and J by 6 bases, with 16 bases between. Per the germline V gene, CDR1 is MNHGY and CDR2 is SAAAGT. The CDR3 has 15 residues.

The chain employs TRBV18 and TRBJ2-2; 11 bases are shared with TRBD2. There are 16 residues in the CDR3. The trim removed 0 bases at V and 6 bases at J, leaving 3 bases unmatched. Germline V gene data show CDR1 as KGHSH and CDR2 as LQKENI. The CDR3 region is CASSPPGTSGAGELFF. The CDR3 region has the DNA TGTGCCAGCTCACCACCCGGGACTAGCGGCGCCGGGGAGCTGTTTTTT.

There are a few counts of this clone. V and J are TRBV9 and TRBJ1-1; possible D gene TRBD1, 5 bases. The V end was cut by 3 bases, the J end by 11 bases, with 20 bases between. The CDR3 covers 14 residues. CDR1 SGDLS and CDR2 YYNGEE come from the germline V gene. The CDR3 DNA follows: TGTGCCAGCAGCGCCAGAGGGACGGAACTATTCGCTTTCTTT. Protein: CASSARGTELFAFF.

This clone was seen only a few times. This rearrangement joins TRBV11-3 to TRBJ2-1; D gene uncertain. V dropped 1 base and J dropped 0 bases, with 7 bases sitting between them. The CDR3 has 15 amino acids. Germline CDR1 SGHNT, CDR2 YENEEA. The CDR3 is CASSLGTSSYNEQFF. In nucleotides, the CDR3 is TGTGCCAGCAGCTTAGGCACGAGCTCCTACAATGAGCAGTTCTTC.

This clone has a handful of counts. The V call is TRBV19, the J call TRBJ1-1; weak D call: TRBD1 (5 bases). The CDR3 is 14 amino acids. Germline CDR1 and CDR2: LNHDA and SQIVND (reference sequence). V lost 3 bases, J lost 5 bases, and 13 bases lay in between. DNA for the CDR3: TGTGCCAGTAGTATGGGGCCCCATGGGACTGAAGCTTTCTTT. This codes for CASSMGPHGTEAFF.

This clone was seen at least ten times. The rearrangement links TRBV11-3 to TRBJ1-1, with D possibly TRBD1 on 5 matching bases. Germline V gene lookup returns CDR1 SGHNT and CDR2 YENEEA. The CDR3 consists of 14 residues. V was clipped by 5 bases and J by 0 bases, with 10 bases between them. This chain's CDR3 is CASSPGPMNTEAFF. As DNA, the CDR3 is TGTGCCAGCAGCCCGGGGCCGATGAACACTGAAGCTTTCTTT.

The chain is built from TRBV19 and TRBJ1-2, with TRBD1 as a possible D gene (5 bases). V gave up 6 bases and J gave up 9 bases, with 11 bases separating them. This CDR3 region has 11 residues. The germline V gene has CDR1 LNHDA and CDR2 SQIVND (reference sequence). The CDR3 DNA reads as TGTGCCAGTAGGACGGGGGAGCGCTACACCTTC. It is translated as CASRTGERYTF.

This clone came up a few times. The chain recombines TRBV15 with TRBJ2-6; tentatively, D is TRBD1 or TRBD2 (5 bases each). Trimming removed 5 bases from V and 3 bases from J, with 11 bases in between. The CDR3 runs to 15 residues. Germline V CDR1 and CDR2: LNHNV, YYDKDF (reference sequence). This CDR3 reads CATSPTRGGANVLTF. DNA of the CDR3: TGTGCCACCAGCCCAACGAGGGGTGGGGCCAACGTCCTGACTTTC. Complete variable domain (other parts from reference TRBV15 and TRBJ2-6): DAMVIQNPRYQVTQFGKPVTLSCSQTLNHNVMYWYQQKSSQAPKLLFHYYDKDFNNEADTPDNFQSRRPNTSFCFLDIRSPGLGDTAMYLCATSPTRGGANVLTFGAGSRLTVL.

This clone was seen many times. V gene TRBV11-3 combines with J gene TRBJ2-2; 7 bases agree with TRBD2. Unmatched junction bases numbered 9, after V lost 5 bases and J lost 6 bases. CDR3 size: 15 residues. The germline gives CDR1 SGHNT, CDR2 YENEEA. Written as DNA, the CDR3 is TGTGCCAGCAGCCAACCGACTAGCTTCGCCGGGGAGCTGTTTTTT. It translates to CASSQPTSFAGELFF. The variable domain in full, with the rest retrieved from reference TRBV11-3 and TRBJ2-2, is EAGVVQSPRYKIIEKKQPVAFWCNPISGHNTLYWYLQNLGQGPELLIRYENEEAVDDSQLPKDRFSAERLKGVDSTLKIQPAELGDSAVYLCASSQPTSFAGELFFGEGSRLTVL.

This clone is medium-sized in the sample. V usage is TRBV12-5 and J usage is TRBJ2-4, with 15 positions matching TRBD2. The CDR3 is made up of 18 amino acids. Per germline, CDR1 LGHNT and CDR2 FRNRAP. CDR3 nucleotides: TGTGCCAGCATTCCAGGACTAGCGGGGGGGCCGGACAAAAACATTCAGTACTTC. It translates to CASIPGLAGGPDKNIQYF.

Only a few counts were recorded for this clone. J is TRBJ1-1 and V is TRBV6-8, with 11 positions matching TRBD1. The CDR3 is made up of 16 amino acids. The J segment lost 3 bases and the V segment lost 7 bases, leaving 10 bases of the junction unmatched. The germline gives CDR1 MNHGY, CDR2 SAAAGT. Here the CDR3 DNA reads TGTGCCAGCATAGGACAGGGGGCTCAATTTTACACTGAAGCTTTCTTT. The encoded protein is CASIGQGAQFYTEAFF.

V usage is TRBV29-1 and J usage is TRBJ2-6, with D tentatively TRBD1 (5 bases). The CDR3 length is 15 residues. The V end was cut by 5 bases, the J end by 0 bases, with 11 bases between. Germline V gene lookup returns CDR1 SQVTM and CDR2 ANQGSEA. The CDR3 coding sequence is TGCAGCGTTTCCAGGGATCACTCTGGGGCCAACGTCCTGACTTTC. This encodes CSVSRDHSGANVLTF.

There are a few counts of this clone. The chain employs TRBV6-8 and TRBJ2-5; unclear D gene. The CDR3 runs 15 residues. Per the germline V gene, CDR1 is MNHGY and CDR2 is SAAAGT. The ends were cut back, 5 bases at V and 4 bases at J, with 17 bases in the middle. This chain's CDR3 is CASSPPNWLRETQYF. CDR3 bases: TGTGCCAGCAGTCCCCCGAACTGGTTGAGAGAGACCCAGTACTTC.

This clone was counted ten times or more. The CDR3 nucleotides are TGTGCCAGCAGCTTGGGAACATATAATTCACCCCTCCACTTT. Encoded protein: CASSLGTYNSPLHF. The rearrangement joins TRBV11-3 to TRBJ1-6; D remains ambiguous. With 3 bases removed from V and 4 bases from J, the gap between germline ends came to 7 bases. Germline-derived CDR1 and CDR2 are SGHNT and YENEEA. The CDR3 extends over 14 amino acids.

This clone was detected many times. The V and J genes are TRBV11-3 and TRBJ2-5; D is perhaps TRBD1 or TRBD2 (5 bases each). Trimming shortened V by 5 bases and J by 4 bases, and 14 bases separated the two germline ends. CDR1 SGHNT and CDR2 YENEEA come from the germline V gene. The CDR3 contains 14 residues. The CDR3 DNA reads TGTGCCAGCAGCCGGGACGGATCAGGAGAGACCCAGTACTTC. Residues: CASSRDGSGETQYF.

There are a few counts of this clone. The CDR3 here is CSVETGDGNQPQHF. The CDR3 nucleotides read TGCAGCGTCGAGACAGGGGATGGCAATCAGCCCCAGCATTTT. The gene calls are TRBV29-1 and TRBJ1-5, with 8 bases identical to TRBD1. This CDR3 comprises 14 residues. Germline CDR1 is SQVTM and CDR2 is ANQGSEA. Unmatched junction bases numbered 6, after V lost 6 bases and J lost 2 bases.

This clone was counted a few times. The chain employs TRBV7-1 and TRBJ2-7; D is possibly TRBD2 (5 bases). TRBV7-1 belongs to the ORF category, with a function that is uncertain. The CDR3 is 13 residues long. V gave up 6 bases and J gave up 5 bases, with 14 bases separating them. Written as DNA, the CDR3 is TGTGCCAGCAGGAGGGAGAGGAACAACGAGCAGTACTTC. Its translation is CASRRERNNEQYF.

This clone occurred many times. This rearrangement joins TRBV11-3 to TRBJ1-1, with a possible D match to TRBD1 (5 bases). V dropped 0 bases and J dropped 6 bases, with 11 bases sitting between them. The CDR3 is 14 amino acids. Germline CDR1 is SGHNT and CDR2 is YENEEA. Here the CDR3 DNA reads TGTGCCAGCAGCTTAGAGCCTACAGGACCTGAAGCTTTCTTT. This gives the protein CASSLEPTGPEAFF.

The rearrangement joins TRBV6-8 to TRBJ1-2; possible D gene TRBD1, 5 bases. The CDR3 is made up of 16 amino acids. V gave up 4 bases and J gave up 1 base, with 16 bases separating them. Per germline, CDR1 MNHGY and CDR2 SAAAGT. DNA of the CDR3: TGTGCCAGCAGTTTTTCCGGGACGGGTGATAACTATGGCTACACCTTC. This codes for CASSFSGTGDNYGYTF.

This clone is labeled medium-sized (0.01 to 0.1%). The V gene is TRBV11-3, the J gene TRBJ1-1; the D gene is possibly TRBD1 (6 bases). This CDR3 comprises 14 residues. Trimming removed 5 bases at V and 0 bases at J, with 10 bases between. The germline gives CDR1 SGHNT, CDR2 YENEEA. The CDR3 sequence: CASSLQGMNTEAFF. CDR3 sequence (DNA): TGTGCCAGCAGCCTACAGGGTATGAACACTGAAGCTTTCTTT.

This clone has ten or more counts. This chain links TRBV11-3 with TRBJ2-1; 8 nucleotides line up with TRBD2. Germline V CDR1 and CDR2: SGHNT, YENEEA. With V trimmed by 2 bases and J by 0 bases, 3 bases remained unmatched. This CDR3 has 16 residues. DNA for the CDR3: TGTGCCAGCAGCTTAATAGCGGGGAGCTCCTACAATGAGCAGTTCTTC. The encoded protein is CASSLIAGSSYNEQFF.

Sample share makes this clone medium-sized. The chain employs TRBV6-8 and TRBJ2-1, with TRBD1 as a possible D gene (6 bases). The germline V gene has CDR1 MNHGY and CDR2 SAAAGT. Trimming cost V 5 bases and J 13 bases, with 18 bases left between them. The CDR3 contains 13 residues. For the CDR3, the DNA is TGTGCCAGCAGTGAGGGTGGGGGCACGGAACAGTTCTTC. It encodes CASSEGGGTEQFF.

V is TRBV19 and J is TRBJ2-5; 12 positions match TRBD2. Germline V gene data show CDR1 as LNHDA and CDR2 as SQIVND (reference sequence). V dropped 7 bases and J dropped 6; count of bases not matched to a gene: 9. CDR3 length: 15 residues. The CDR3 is CASTLTSGRYQTQYF. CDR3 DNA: TGTGCCAGTACCCTGACTAGCGGGAGATATCAGACCCAGTACTTC.

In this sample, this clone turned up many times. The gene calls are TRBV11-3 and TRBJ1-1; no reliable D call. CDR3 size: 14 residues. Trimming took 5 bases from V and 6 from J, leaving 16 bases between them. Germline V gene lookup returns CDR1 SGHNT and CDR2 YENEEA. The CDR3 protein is CASSPSAAAAEAFF. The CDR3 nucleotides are TGTGCCAGCAGCCCGTCCGCTGCAGCAGCTGAAGCTTTCTTT.

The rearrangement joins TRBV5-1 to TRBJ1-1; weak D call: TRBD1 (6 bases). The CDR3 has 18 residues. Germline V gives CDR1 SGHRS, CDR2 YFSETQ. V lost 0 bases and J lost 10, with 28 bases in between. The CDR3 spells CASSLAGKAGAPSAGAFF. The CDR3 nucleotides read TGCGCCAGCAGCTTGGCCGGCAAGGCAGGGGCCCCGTCGGCAGGAGCTTTCTTT.

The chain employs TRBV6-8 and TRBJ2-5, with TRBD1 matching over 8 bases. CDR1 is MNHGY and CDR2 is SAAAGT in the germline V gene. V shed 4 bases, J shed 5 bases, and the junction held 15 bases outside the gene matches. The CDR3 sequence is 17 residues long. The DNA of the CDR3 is TGTGCCAGCAGTTTGGGAAGCTCGCAGGGGGCATGGGAGACCCAGTACTTC. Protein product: CASSLGSSQGAWETQYF.

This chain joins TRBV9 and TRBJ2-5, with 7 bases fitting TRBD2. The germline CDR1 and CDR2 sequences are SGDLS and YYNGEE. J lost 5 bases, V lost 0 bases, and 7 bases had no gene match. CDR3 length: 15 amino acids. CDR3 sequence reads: CASSVAGGGIETQYF. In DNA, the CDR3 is TGTGCCAGCAGCGTAGCTGGGGGGGGGATCGAGACCCAGTACTTC.

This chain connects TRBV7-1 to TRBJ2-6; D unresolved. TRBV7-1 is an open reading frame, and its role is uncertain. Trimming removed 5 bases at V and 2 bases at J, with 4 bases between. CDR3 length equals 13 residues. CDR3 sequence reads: CASSLPGANVLTF. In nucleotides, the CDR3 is TGTGCCAGCAGCCTCCCTGGGGCCAACGTCCTGACTTTC.

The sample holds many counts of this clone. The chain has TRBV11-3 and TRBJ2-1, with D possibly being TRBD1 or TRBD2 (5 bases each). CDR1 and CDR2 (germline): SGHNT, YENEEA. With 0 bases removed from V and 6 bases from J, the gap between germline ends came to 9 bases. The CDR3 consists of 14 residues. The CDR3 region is CASSLEDSGNEQFF. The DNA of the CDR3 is TGTGCCAGCAGCTTAGAAGACAGCGGCAATGAGCAGTTCTTC.